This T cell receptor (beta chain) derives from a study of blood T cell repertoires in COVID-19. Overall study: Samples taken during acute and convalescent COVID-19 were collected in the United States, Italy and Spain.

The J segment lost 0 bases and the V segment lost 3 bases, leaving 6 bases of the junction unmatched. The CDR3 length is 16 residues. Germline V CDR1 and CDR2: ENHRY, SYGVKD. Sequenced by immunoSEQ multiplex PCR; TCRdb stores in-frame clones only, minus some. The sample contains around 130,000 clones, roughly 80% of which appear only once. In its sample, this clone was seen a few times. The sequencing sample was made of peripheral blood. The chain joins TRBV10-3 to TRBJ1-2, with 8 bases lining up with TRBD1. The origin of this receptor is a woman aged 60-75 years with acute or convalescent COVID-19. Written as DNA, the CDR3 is TGTGCCATCAGTGACCAGGGGGCCTACGCTAACTATGGCTACACCTTC. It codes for CAISDQGAYANYGYTF.